This T cell receptor (beta chain) comes out of a study of cytomegalovirus exposure and HLA in healthy donors. Regarding the study as a whole: With high specificity and sensitivity, the classifier reportedly diagnosed cytomegalovirus status. A few CMV-associated chains were confirmed in vitro to be specific for CMV antigens. An Asian-associated ancestry cluster reportedly showed fewer N-insertions than the roughly 670-donor mean in a later analysis.

In the case of this clone: Its antigen is not known.

Trimming shortened V by 3 bases and J by 8 bases, and 22 bases separated the two germline ends. The germline CDR1 and CDR2 sequences are MGHRA and YSYEKL. The length of the CDR3 is 17 residues. Donors had nominal health at sampling but likely had unrecorded immune exposures. Primers: 60 Vbeta forward and 13 Jbeta reverse. Sequencing used immunoSEQ multiplex PCR; TCRdb keeps in-frame clones, though not all of them. The repertoire holds just over 150,000 clones, with around three quarters as singletons. V and J are TRBV4-1 and TRBJ1-4; tentative D call: TRBD1 (5 bases). This receptor was obtained from a woman aged 40 to 50 in good health and CMV-seronegative. Material: PBMCs. The CDR3 spells CASSQGLRLGAAEKLFF. The CDR3 region has the DNA TGCGCCAGCAGCCAGGGACTACGTCTCGGGGCCGCAGAAAAACTGTTTTTT.